The present entry profiles one T cell receptor beta chain with its context. Its antigen has not been determined. Base qualities are not provided; no much larger clone lies one nucleotide away. These data come from a study of T-cell memory formation after mild COVID-19 (dated by TCRdb to about 2021). Background for the entire study: Most TCR sequence clusters were specific to one of the two donors. Two young, previously healthy adult volunteers, one female and one male, were included in the cohort. T-cell clones expanding and contracting after mild COVID-19 in a couple of donors were tracked by longitudinal TCRalpha and TCRbeta repertoire sequencing.

The germline V gene supplies CDR1 MDHEN and CDR2 SYDVKM. V is pruned by 6 bases and J by 9 bases, leaving 14 bases of the junction without a gene match. CDR3 length: 14 amino acids, cysteine to valine. The sequence is cut down to CDR3 DNA, 42 bases in frame from base 1. Beyond this particular receptor, the publication reports: Some responding clones were detected in pre-infection memory, which suggested that pre-existing cross-reactive memory T cells had joined the SARS-CoV-2 response. SARS-CoV-2 specificity of the second-wave clones peaking on day 37 was not confirmed. Only a couple of mild cases were covered by the study, and larger cohorts that include severe cases with pre-infection samples were considered necessary. Contracting CD4+ clones were located mainly in the CM and EM memory subsets, whereas CD8+ clones were found to be enriched in EMRA. Balanced CD4/CD8 phenotypes were observed for clones contracting from day 15 to 85, whereas a bias towards CD4+ was observed for a second wave of clones expanding from day 15 to 37.

Ficoll-Paque density gradient centrifugation was used to isolate PBMCs. The sequencing machine was an Illumina NovaSeq 6000. cDNA libraries for TCRalpha and TCRbeta were prepared by 5'RACE using constant-segment primers, with sample barcodes and unique molecular identifiers added. RNA was extracted from every sample with Trizol reagent. Amplification of the libraries took two PCR steps, and the second step added a second sample barcode plus Illumina TruSeq adapters. Libraries were sequenced on an Illumina NovaSeq with 2 x 150 bp paired-end reads. The original pipeline was this. Demultiplexing of reads and collapsing into UMI-guided consensus sequences were performed with migec v1.2.7. Using mixcr v2.1.11, UMI consensuses were aligned to TRA and TRB V and J templates and then assembled into clonotypes. A clonotype was counted as expanded or contracted only when both edgeR and NoisET called the clonotype significant, with the noise models trained on biological replicates. For edgeR calls, a false discovery rate-adjusted p below 0.01 and a log2 fold-change threshold of 1 were applied. As an exploratory analysis of dynamics, max-normalized trajectories of the 1000 most abundant clonotypes were examined with PCA combined with hierarchical clustering. Separately sequenced CD4+ and CD8+ repertoires were used to assign a CD4 or CD8 phenotype to each responding clone. TCRdb redid the processing of the public reads, applying fastp at Q25 and MiXCR, and retained in-frame beta chains. CDR3 protein sequences are deduplicated, and each keeps its most common genes and DNA. The V and J calls here are based on TCRdb, not the publication. This sample has about 430,000 distinct CDR3 sequences in its table, and about 20% of those were observed once. The ten top clones hold 20% to 25% of the sample.

The V gene is TRBV28 and the J gene is TRBJ2-7; a stretch of 7 junction bases matches TRBD2. This clonotype was sampled from a man younger than 30 who had mild COVID-19 (a few samples of this study predate the infection). The sample titles of this study are shuffled in the database, so cell type and time point are left out; the donor was told from shared clones. The sequenced sample consisted of PBMCs or a T cell subset sorted from them (not recorded which). The bases are TGTGCCAGCAGCTACCGCGGGGGACTACGAGGGCAGTACGTC. This is translated as CASSYRGGLRGQYV.